This T cell receptor beta chain was sequenced during a study of blood T cell repertoires in COVID-19. Study details: COVID-19 samples from acute and convalescent phases originated in the United States, Italy and Spain.

From germline, CDR1 is MGHRA and CDR2 YSYEKL. V shed 4 bases and J 5 bases; nucleotides not matched to a gene: 9. This CDR3 has 16 amino acids. Assay: immunoSEQ multiplex PCR; the TCRdb copy retains only in-frame clones and omits some. The repertoire consists of about 190,000 clones, with around four fifths occurring once and the leading ten covering about 5.1%. The sample taken for sequencing was peripheral blood. The source of this sequence is a woman aged 70 to 79 with active or convalescent COVID-19. The rearrangement links TRBV4-1 to TRBJ2-7, with 12 nucleotides matching TRBD2. In nucleotides, the CDR3 is TGCGCCAGCAGCCCCCTACGGACTAGCGGGAATCACGAGCAGTACTTC. This translates into CASSPLRTSGNHEQYF.